This T cell receptor beta chain was sequenced for a study of patients and donors after allogeneic stem cell transplantation. Germline V gene lookup returns CDR1 LNHNV and CDR2 YYDKDF (reference sequence). The CDR3 length is 13 residues. Trimming at V came to 5 bases and at J to 8 bases, leaving 8 bases not matched to a gene. This clonotype was seen a few times. One entry per CDR3 protein, called by TCRdb with MiXCR from the RT-PCR reads. The sample shows about 40,000 distinct CDR3 sequences, about 30% of them seen only once. The chain recombines TRBV15 with TRBJ1-2, with TRBD1 matching over 7 bases. The receptor comes from a human donor who was either an allogeneic HSCT recipient or a stem cell or donor lymphocyte infusion donor (not recorded which). It is not recorded whose cells these are; they may come from a transplant donor. The sample comprised blood, either unsorted or a sorted T cell fraction (not recorded which). The CDR3 DNA follows: TGTGCCACCAGCCTGGGACAGCCTTTAGGCTACACCTTC. The encoded protein is CATSLGQPLGYTF.